This T cell receptor beta chain was retrieved from a study of CD8 T cells in ankylosing spondylitis. TCRdb reprocessed the 5' RACE reads with MiXCR, giving one entry per CDR3 protein. The sample yields 25,000 or so distinct CDR3 sequences, over 6.5% seen once. Deletions cut 6 bases from V and 4 bases from J, with 9 bases between. The CDR3 contains 12 residues. The rearrangement joins TRBV12-3 or TRBV12-4 to TRBJ2-5; D unclear. The TCR originated in a male donor with ankylosing spondylitis or in good health (not recorded which). Sequencing was done on a sample of blood. The CDR3 is CASSQNRETQYF. CDR3 DNA sequence: TGTGCCAGCAGCCAAAATAGAGAGACCCAGTACTTC.